The source of this TCR beta chain is a study of beta chain features in type 1 diabetes. Notes on the study in general: Patients' naive, central memory and regulatory TCRB repertoires appeared more alike than those of healthy donors. The question of HLA type influencing TCRB rearrangement was one that remained unresolved here.

The sequenced template was cDNA made from the entire isolated RNA. Assay used: immunoSEQ multiplex PCR; TCRdb lists only in-frame clones, some missing. The sample holds under 300,000 clones, approximately 8.1% seen once. This clone was found a few times. Its antigen is still unknown. Germline CDR1 and CDR2: MNHNY and SVGAGI (reference sequence). The CDR3 runs to 14 residues. V was trimmed by 2 bases and J by 7 bases, leaving 11 bases between them. The collection from each donor was one heparinised blood draw averaging about 116 mL. Purities in excess of 95% were seen in all sorted populations. The sequence was obtained from a woman in her late teens or twenties in good health. Specimen: central memory CD4+ T cells from blood. The J gene is TRBJ1-4, the V gene TRBV6-6; tentatively, D is TRBD1 (5 bases). Here the CDR3 reads CASSYAGMGEKLFF. The CDR3 nucleotides read TGTGCCAGCAGTTACGCAGGGATGGGTGAAAAACTGTTTTTT.